These 21 T cell receptor beta chains were sequenced from one sample in a study of cytomegalovirus exposure and HLA in healthy donors. Some clones are missing from TCRdb's copy, which holds only in-frame ones; the method was immunoSEQ multiplex PCR. The data hold a few hundred thousand clones, with roughly 84% observed a single time. Sequencing input: PBMCs. The receptors originated from a man aged 18 to 30 in good health and CMV-seropositive.

This sequence joins TRBV6-5 and TRBJ1-2, with unresolved D. Per germline, CDR1 MNHEY and CDR2 SVGAGI. The CDR3 contains 13 residues. The V and J ends lost 4 bases and 4 bases respectively, with 10 bases between them. The CDR3 nucleotides read TGTGCCAGCAGTTCCGACGGATCCTATGGCTACACCTTC. Encoded protein: CASSSDGSYGYTF.

In its sample, this clone was seen a few times. This rearrangement joins TRBV4-2 to TRBJ2-7, with a tentative D call TRBD2 (6 bases). Germline values: CDR1 LGHNA, CDR2 YNFKEQ. V lost 2 bases and J lost 0, with 17 bases in between. The CDR3 loop spans 17 amino acids. In DNA form, the CDR3 reads TGTGCCAGCAGCCAACAAGCTGGGACTTCGAACTCCTACGAGCAGTACTTC. Its protein is CASSQQAGTSNSYEQYF.

The chain joins TRBV9 to TRBJ2-7, with D perhaps matching TRBD2 (6 bases). Looked up from germline, CDR1 is SGDLS and CDR2 is YYNGEE. The CDR3 sequence is 14 residues long. V shed 4 bases and J shed 0 bases, with 11 bases lying between them. This CDR3 is CASSKAGGSYEQYF. CDR3 nucleotide sequence: TGTGCCAGCAGCAAAGCGGGCGGCTCCTACGAGCAGTACTTC.

V is TRBV5-6 and J is TRBJ2-1; 12 nucleotides match TRBD2. Germline trimming cut 1 base from V and 7 bases from J; bases unmatched to any gene: 6. The CDR3 runs 16 residues. Germline CDR1 SGHDT, CDR2 YYEEEE. CDR3 nucleotides: TGTGCCAGCAGCTTGATGGCTAGCGGGAGGGCGAATGAGCAGTTCTTC. Translated: CASSLMASGRANEQFF.

This chain uses TRBV9 with TRBJ2-5; D perhaps matches TRBD1 (6 bases). CDR1 and CDR2 (germline): SGDLS, YYNGEE. The length of the CDR3 is 13 residues. V was trimmed by 2 bases and J by 5 bases, leaving 10 bases between them. The CDR3 loop is CASSVTGTETQYF. The CDR3 bases are TGTGCCAGCAGCGTTACAGGGACGGAGACCCAGTACTTC.

This chain joins TRBV9 and TRBJ2-1, with D hard to call. Germline CDR1 SGDLS, CDR2 YYNGEE. CDR3 length equals 14 residues. V was shortened by 0 bases and J by 4 bases, with 8 bases between the two germline ends. The CDR3 is CASSVAAGYNEQFF. The CDR3 DNA reads as TGTGCCAGCAGCGTAGCGGCCGGATACAATGAGCAGTTCTTC.

The rearrangement joins TRBV2 to TRBJ2-3, with D unclear. The CDR3 loop spans 11 amino acids. The ends were cut back, 2 bases at V and 4 bases at J, with 1 base in the middle. In germline, CDR1 is SNHLY, CDR2 FYNNEI. The CDR3 region is CASSESDTQYF. In DNA, the CDR3 is TGTGCCAGCAGTGAATCAGATACGCAGTATTTT. The variable domain in full, completed from reference TRBV2 and TRBJ2-3, reads EPEVTQTPSHQVTQMGQEVILRCVPISNHLYFYWYRQILGQKVEFLVSFYNNEISEKSEIFDDQFSVERPDGSNFTLKIRSTKLEDSAMYFCASSESDTQYFGPGTRLTVL.

This chain connects TRBV19 to TRBJ2-6, with 8 positions matching TRBD2. The CDR3 extends over 19 amino acids. V shed 3 bases, J shed 2 bases, and the junction held 12 bases outside the gene matches. Germline CDR1 is LNHDA and CDR2 is SQIVND (reference sequence). The CDR3 protein is CASSIQRGSATPGANVLTF. The DNA for the CDR3 is TGTGCCAGTAGTATCCAGCGGGGGTCTGCAACCCCTGGGGCCAACGTCCTGACTTTC. Supplemented by reference TRBV19 and TRBJ2-6, the full variable domain reads DGGITQSPKYLFRKEGQNVTLSCEQNLNHDAMYWYRQDPGQGLRLIYYSQIVNDFQKGDIAEGYSVSREKKESFPLTVTSAQKNPTAFYLCASSIQRGSATPGANVLTFGAGSRLTVL.

The chain combines TRBV12-5 with TRBJ2-7; 8 positions agree with TRBD1. Trimming removed 9 bases from V and 2 bases from J; junction bases left unmatched: 6. The germline V gene encodes CDR1 LGHNT and CDR2 FRNRAP. The CDR3 sequence is 13 residues long. The CDR3 reads CASGQGWAYEQYF. The DNA of the CDR3 is TGTGCTAGCGGACAGGGTTGGGCCTACGAGCAGTACTTC. Drawing the rest from reference TRBV12-5 and TRBJ2-7, the complete variable domain is DARVTQTPRHKVTEMGQEVTMRCQPILGHNTVFWYRQTMMQGLELLAYFRNRAPLDDSGMPKDRFSAEMPDATLATLKIQPSEPRDSAVYFCASGQGWAYEQYFGPGTRLTVT.

This chain connects TRBV11-3 to TRBJ2-2; TRBD2 agrees at 9 bases. Germline loops: CDR1 SGHNT, CDR2 YENEEA. The V segment lost 5 bases and the J segment 5 bases; nucleotides outside the gene matches: 6. The CDR3 has 15 amino acids. The CDR3 loop is CASSRSGRRTGELFF. CDR3 DNA sequence: TGTGCCAGCAGCCGGAGCGGGAGGCGTACCGGGGAGCTGTTTTTT.

The CDR3 bases are TGTGCCACCAGCAGAGATCGGGGTCGGAGCCAAGAGACCCAGTACTTC. Amino acid sequence: CATSRDRGRSQETQYF. The chain employs TRBV15 and TRBJ2-5; TRBD2 is a possible D gene (5 bases). CDR1 LNHNV and CDR2 YYDKDF come from the germline V gene (reference sequence). Trimming shortened V by 0 bases and J by 1 base, and 12 bases separated the two germline ends. The CDR3 extends over 16 amino acids.

This sequence joins TRBV9 and TRBJ2-1, with D unresolved. V was shortened by 2 bases and J by 9 bases, with 15 bases between the two germline ends. This CDR3 contains 14 residues. Per the germline V gene, CDR1 is SGDLS and CDR2 is YYNGEE. As DNA, the CDR3 is TGTGCCAGCAGCGTCTCCCCCTCGCCGGGTGAGCAGTTCTTC. The encoded protein is CASSVSPSPGEQFF. The entire variable domain, with the rest obtained from reference TRBV9 and TRBJ2-1, is as follows: DSGVTQTPKHLITATGQRVTLRCSPRSGDLSVYWYQQSLDQGLQFLIQYYNGEERAKGNILERFSAQQFPDLHSELNLSSLELGDSALYFCASSVSPSPGEQFFGPGTRLTVL.

V is TRBV5-1 and J is TRBJ1-2; D call uncertain. This CDR3 is built from 13 residues. Trimming cost V 2 bases and J 6 bases, with 11 bases left between them. Germline CDR1 is SGHRS and CDR2 is YFSETQ. CDR3 sequence (DNA): TGCGCCAGCAGCTTCGCAGAAATTGATGGCTACACCTTC. Translation: CASSFAEIDGYTF.

This rearrangement joins TRBV6-1 to TRBJ1-1; perhaps TRBD1 as D (6 bases). The germline CDR1 and CDR2 sequences are MNHNS and SASEGT. The CDR3 runs 14 residues. V lost 4 bases to trimming and J lost 1 base, with 10 bases between them. CDR3 amino acids: CASSAGTQNTEAFF. Written as DNA, the CDR3 is TGTGCCAGCAGTGCGGGGACACAGAACACTGAAGCTTTCTTT.

The chain joins TRBV28 to TRBJ1-2, with D uncertain. CDR1 is MDHEN, CDR2 SYDVKM, per germline. The CDR3 has 15 amino acids. V was pared by 3 bases and J by 2 bases, with 13 bases between. The CDR3 reads CASSFRGSQNYGYTF. In nucleotides, the CDR3 is TGTGCCAGCAGTTTCCGGGGTTCTCAGAACTATGGCTACACCTTC.

The chain uses TRBV9 and TRBJ2-1; D is tentatively TRBD1 or TRBD2 (5 bases each). V was cut by 4 bases and J by 7 bases, with 21 bases left in between. This CDR3 contains 16 residues. Germline V lookup: CDR1 SGDLS, CDR2 YYNGEE. The CDR3 reads CASSSRGGSQPNEQFF. CDR3 DNA: TGTGCCAGCAGCTCAAGGGGCGGGTCCCAACCGAATGAGCAGTTCTTC.

This clone was picked up one time. DNA for the CDR3: TGTGCCACCCAGGCGGGGGGAGGCGGCTACACCTTC. Its protein is CATQAGGGGYTF. The V and J genes are TRBV6-5 and TRBJ1-2; TRBD1 is a possible D gene (5 bases). V shed 10 bases and J shed 8 bases, with 17 bases lying between them. Germline CDR1 reads MNHEY; CDR2 reads SVGAGI. The CDR3 has 12 amino acids.

The chain is built from TRBV28 and TRBJ1-2; no reliable D call. V was trimmed by 8 bases and J by 4 bases, leaving 17 bases between them. CDR1 is MDHEN, CDR2 SYDVKM, per germline. The CDR3 is 14 amino acids. Written as DNA, the CDR3 is TGTGCCAGCCGAGGGAGGGTTCCCCTCTATGGCTACACCTTC. This gives the protein CASRGRVPLYGYTF.

The chain employs TRBV5-1 and TRBJ2-1; 7 bases are shared with TRBD2. Germline values: CDR1 SGHRS, CDR2 YFSETQ. With 2 bases clipped from V and 4 bases from J, the junction kept 3 bases outside the gene matches. This CDR3 has 14 amino acids. The CDR3 DNA is TGCGCCAGCAGCTTCGGGACTACATACAATGAGCAGTTCTTC. Residues: CASSFGTTYNEQFF. The complete variable domain, with remaining parts taken from reference TRBV5-1 and TRBJ2-1, reads KAGVTQTPRYLIKTRGQQVTLSCSPISGHRSVSWYQQTPGQGLQFLFEYFSETQRNKGNFPGRFSGRQFSNSRSEMNVSTLELGDSALYLCASSFGTTYNEQFFGPGTRLTVL.

Points on this clone: Other nucleotide sequences from this sample produce the same CDR3. This rearrangement joins TRBV9 to TRBJ2-1; D is perhaps TRBD2 (5 bases). Germline V gene sequence: CDR1 SGDLS, CDR2 YYNGEE. The CDR3 runs to 15 residues. Trimming stripped 1 base from V and 4 bases from J, with 12 bases between. The CDR3 DNA reads as TGTGCCAGCAGCGTATCCAGCGGAGGTTACAATGAGCAGTTCTTC. The encoded protein is CASSVSSGGYNEQFF.

The chain carries TRBV29-1 and TRBJ1-1, with unresolved D. V shed 4 bases and J shed 1 base, with 13 bases lying between them. The CDR3 is 14 residues long. Germline-derived CDR1 and CDR2 are SQVTM and ANQGSEA. This CDR3 reads CSVGGSRRNTEAFF. DNA for the CDR3: TGCAGCGTTGGGGGATCCAGAAGGAACACTGAAGCTTTCTTT. Variable domain in full (rest from reference TRBV29-1 and TRBJ1-1): SAVISQKPSRDICQRGTSLTIQCQVDSQVTMMFWYRQQPGQSLTLIATANQGSEATYESGFVIDKFPISRPNLTFSTLTVSNMSPEDSSIYLCSVGGSRRNTEAFFGQGTRLTVV.